The clone carrying this T cell receptor (beta chain) occurred a few times. This sample was included in a study of human T cells and chemical hapten exposure. Study-wide context: Patches that contained 0.01% DPC were applied to the upper back and read at 6 days.

TCRdb called the RACE reads again in MiXCR, with one record for every CDR3 protein. The sample includes 60,000 to 80,000 distinct CDR3 sequences, about 6.7% seen only once; the top ten take more than 1.5%. The time point: pre-sensitization, week 0. Described treatment: therapeutic diphenylcyclopropenone sensitization with weekly scalp DPC. The authors extracted total RNA from unfractionated whole blood. Sequencing used whole blood, obtained in connection with sensitization to the hapten diphenylcyclopropenone (DPC). The sequence was collected from a woman aged 25 to 45 with alopecia areata. Some clones in this sample may be carry-over from other donors' samples.

CDR3 sequence (DNA): TGCAGCGTTGAAGATGGACAGGGCCTTAACACCGGGGAGCTGTTTTTT. This sequence encodes CSVEDGQGLNTGELFF. The gene calls are TRBV29-1 and TRBJ2-2, with TRBD1 matching 8 bases. CDR3 length: 16 residues. V was clipped by 0 bases and J by 2 bases; unmatched bases: 5. Germline CDR1 and CDR2: SQVTM and ANQGSEA.